This T cell receptor beta chain is from a study of T cell changes during pregnancy in multiple sclerosis. Only in-frame clones appear in the TCRdb table, and some are missing; sequencing was by immunoSEQ multiplex PCR. The table lists tens of thousands of clones, roughly nine tenths of them singletons, with less than 3% in the top ten. In its sample, this clone was seen a few times. Trimming stripped 3 bases from V and 0 bases from J, with 9 bases between. The length of the CDR3 is 14 residues. The germline V gene encodes CDR1 SGHVS and CDR2 FNYEAQ. The material sequenced was peripheral blood, taken before pregnancy. The chain has TRBV7-6 and TRBJ2-7; D possibly corresponds to TRBD1 (6 bases). This sequence originates from a female donor with multiple sclerosis, enrolled in a pregnancy study. CDR3 DNA sequence: TGTGCCAGCAGCTTTGGGGGCAGCTCCTACGAGCAGTACTTC. As protein: CASSFGGSSYEQYF. The whole variable domain, remainder taken from reference TRBV7-6 and TRBJ2-7, is GAGVSQSPRYKVTKRGQDVALRCDPISGHVSLYWYRQALGQGPEFLTYFNYEAQQDKSGLPNDRFSAERPEGSISTLTIQRTEQRDSAMYRCASSFGGSSYEQYFGPGTRLTVT.